The 16 T cell receptor beta chains below were found in one sample sequenced in a study of blood T cell repertoires in COVID-19. Generated by immunoSEQ multiplex PCR, the TCRdb table keeps only in-frame clones and is missing some. This sample has about 300,000 clones, with 80% to 95% found just once. Input material: peripheral blood. Source of these receptors: a woman aged 25 to 39 with COVID-19, enrolled during active disease.

This clone was recorded once. V is TRBV4-3 and J is TRBJ2-1; the match to TRBD1 covers 7 bases. This CDR3 has 15 amino acids. CDR1 LGHNA and CDR2 YSLEER come from the germline V gene. V lost 4 bases, J lost 3 bases, and 6 bases stayed unmatched. The CDR3 DNA reads as TGCGCCAGCAGCCCGAGGGACAGCCTCTACAATGAGCAGTTCTTC. It is translated as CASSPRDSLYNEQFF.

The CDR3 DNA follows: TGTGCCTGGAGTGTACAGGTACAGGGGGCGTCCTACGAGCAGTACTTC. Protein sequence: CAWSVQVQGASYEQYF. The chain employs TRBV30 and TRBJ2-7; 9 bases align to TRBD1. The CDR3 has 16 residues. CDR1 and CDR2 from the germline V gene are GTSNPN and SVGIG (reference sequence). Unmatched junction bases numbered 7, after V lost 0 bases and J lost 1 base.

The V and J genes are TRBV24-1 and TRBJ2-5; 12 bases map to TRBD2. The CDR3 totals 15 residues. Trimming took 4 bases from V and 5 from J; bases not matched to a gene: 4. The germline CDR1 and CDR2 sequences are KGHDR and SFDVKD. The CDR3: CATSEASGRVETQYF. CDR3 sequence (DNA): TGTGCCACCAGTGAAGCTAGCGGGAGGGTTGAGACCCAGTACTTC.

The V gene is TRBV28, the J gene TRBJ2-1; TRBD2 matches 8 bases. Germline CDR1 and CDR2: MDHEN and SYDVKM. The CDR3 spans 12 residues. Trimming cost V 6 bases and J 14 bases; bases outside gene matches: 9. As DNA, the CDR3 is TGTGCCAGCAGGTCGCCGGGACTAGGCGAGTTCTTC. Translation gives CASRSPGLGEFF.

This chain joins TRBV9 and TRBJ1-6; D is possibly TRBD1 (6 bases). The CDR3 extends over 15 amino acids. Germline CDR1 is SGDLS and CDR2 is YYNGEE. The V and J ends lost 4 bases and 10 bases respectively, with 18 bases between them. CDR3 loop: CASSSEGTRRSPLHF. The CDR3 DNA reads as TGTGCCAGCAGCTCAGAGGGGACACGACGGTCACCCCTCCACTTT.

The chain is built from TRBV27 and TRBJ2-7; maybe TRBD1 (5 bases). The CDR3 extends over 13 amino acids. CDR1 is MNHEY and CDR2 is SMNVEV in the germline V gene (reference sequence). The V end was cut by 8 bases, the J end by 4 bases, with 15 bases between. The CDR3 protein is CASGRGAHYEQYF. The CDR3 DNA reads as TGTGCCAGCGGCCGTGGGGCTCATTACGAGCAGTACTTC.

V gene TRBV5-4 combines with J gene TRBJ2-5; weak D call: TRBD1 (5 bases). The V gene's germline CDR1 is SGHNT and CDR2 YYREEE (reference sequence). The CDR3 contains 14 residues. V lost 0 bases and J lost 2, with 8 bases in between. CDR3 DNA sequence: TGTGCCAGCAGCTTGGAGGCAGGGCAAGAGACCCAGTACTTC. The encoded protein is CASSLEAGQETQYF.

V and J are TRBV13 and TRBJ2-3; 7 bases fit TRBD1. Losses at the gene ends were 1 base for V and 1 base for J; bases not matched to a gene: 11. The CDR3 totals 18 residues. Germline V gene sequence: CDR1 PRHDT, CDR2 FYEKMQ (reference sequence). The CDR3 DNA reads as TGTGCCAGCAGCTTAGCCCTCGACAGGGTTTGGGGCACAGATACGCAGTATTTT. It yields the protein CASSLALDRVWGTDTQYF.

In its sample, this clone was seen a few times. The V call is TRBV13, the J call TRBJ1-2; 8 bases line up with TRBD1. Germline loops: CDR1 PRHDT, CDR2 FYEKMQ (reference sequence). The V and J ends lost 0 bases and 8 bases, in that order; junction bases with no gene match: 8. This CDR3 is built from 15 residues. The CDR3 loop is CASSLGIPGGWGYTF. The DNA of the CDR3 is TGTGCCAGCAGCTTAGGAATCCCAGGGGGCTGGGGCTACACCTTC.

The chain has TRBV7-6 and TRBJ2-1; the D gene is possibly TRBD2 (6 bases). V was clipped by 2 bases and J by 0 bases, with 23 bases between them. The germline V gene has CDR1 SGHVS and CDR2 FNYEAQ. This CDR3 is 20 amino acids long. This chain's CDR3 is CASSLPNWEEQRSSYNEQFF. CDR3 nucleotides: TGTGCCAGCAGCTTACCCAACTGGGAGGAACAGCGGAGCTCCTACAATGAGCAGTTCTTC.

The V call is TRBV30, the J call TRBJ1-6; 9 positions agree with TRBD1. CDR1 GTSNPN and CDR2 SVGIG come from the germline V gene (reference sequence). J gave up 10 bases and V 3 bases, and 4 bases lay outside the gene matches. CDR3 length: 13 residues. This chain's CDR3 is CAWRGQGRSPLHF. CDR3 nucleotide sequence: TGTGCCTGGAGAGGACAGGGGAGGTCACCCCTCCACTTT.

A word on this clone: One end of the junction varies from germline; a read error may be responsible. The CDR3 spells CSANLRQSAF. The CDR3 region has the DNA TGCAGTGCTAACCTAAGACAGTCCGCCTTC. The chain combines TRBV20-1 with TRBJ1-2; tentative D call: TRBD1 (5 bases). The CDR3 length is 10 residues. CDR1 and CDR2 from the germline V gene are DFQATT and SNEGSKA (reference sequence).

This clone has more than one count but fewer than ten. The chain has TRBV18 and TRBJ1-2; 8 nucleotides align to TRBD1. Germline trimming cut 6 bases from V and 8 bases from J; bases unmatched to any gene: 5. The CDR3 sequence is 12 residues long. Looked up from germline, CDR1 is KGHSH and CDR2 is LQKENI. In DNA, the CDR3 is TGTGCCAGCTCGTCCGACAGGGGCGGCTACACCTTC. It yields the protein CASSSDRGGYTF.

This chain uses TRBV4-3 with TRBJ2-6; TRBD1 aligns across 8 bases. This CDR3 comprises 18 residues. With V trimmed by 0 bases and J by 1 base, 5 bases remained unmatched. Germline V CDR1 and CDR2: LGHNA, YSLEER. Written as DNA, the CDR3 is TGCGCCAGCAGCCAAGATTGGACAGGGAGTTCTGGGGCCAACGTCCTGACTTTC. Its translation: CASSQDWTGSSGANVLTF.

The chain has TRBV19 and TRBJ1-5; no reliable D call. Germline CDR1 and CDR2: LNHDA and SQIVND (reference sequence). This CDR3 comprises 12 residues. Trimming removed 3 bases at V and 6 bases at J, with 6 bases between. As DNA, the CDR3 is TGTGCCAGTAGTATCCGGGGTCAGCCCCAGCATTTT. Its translation: CASSIRGQPQHF. The whole variable domain, filled in from reference TRBV19 and TRBJ1-5, reads DGGITQSPKYLFRKEGQNVTLSCEQNLNHDAMYWYRQDPGQGLRLIYYSQIVNDFQKGDIAEGYSVSREKKESFPLTVTSAQKNPTAFYLCASSIRGQPQHFGDGTRLSIL.

The chain joins TRBV30 to TRBJ2-7; 13 bases are a match to TRBD2. CDR3 length: 15 amino acids. Germline V gene sequence: CDR1 GTSNPN, CDR2 SVGIG (reference sequence). V trimming: 0 bases; J trimming: 7 bases; junction bases outside the gene matches: 6. The CDR3, as DNA: TGTGCCTGGAGTGTACAGACTAGCGGGAGGAGGGAGCAGTACTTC. Translating gives CAWSVQTSGRREQYF.